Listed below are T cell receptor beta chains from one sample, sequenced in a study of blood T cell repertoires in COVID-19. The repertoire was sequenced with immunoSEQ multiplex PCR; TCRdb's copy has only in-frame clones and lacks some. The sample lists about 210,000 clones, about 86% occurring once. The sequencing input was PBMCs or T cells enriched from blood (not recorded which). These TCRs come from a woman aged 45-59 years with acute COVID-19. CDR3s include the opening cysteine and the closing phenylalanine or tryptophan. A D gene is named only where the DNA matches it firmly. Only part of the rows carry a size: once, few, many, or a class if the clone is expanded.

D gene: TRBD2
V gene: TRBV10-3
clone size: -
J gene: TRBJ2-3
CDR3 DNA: TGTGCCATCAGAAAAGAGGGGACTAGCGGGGCCGGCACAGATACGCAGTATTTT
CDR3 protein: CAIRKEGTSGAGTDTQYF

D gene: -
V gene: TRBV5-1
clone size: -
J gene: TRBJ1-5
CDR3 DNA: TGCGCCAGCAGCTTGTCTGGCTGGGGGGGCAATCAGCCCCAGCATTTT
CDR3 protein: CASSLSGWGGNQPQHF

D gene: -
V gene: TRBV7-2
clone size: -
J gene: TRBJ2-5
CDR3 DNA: TGTGCCAGCAGTCCTTCCGGACTCCAAGAGACCCAGTACTTC
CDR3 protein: CASSPSGLQETQYF

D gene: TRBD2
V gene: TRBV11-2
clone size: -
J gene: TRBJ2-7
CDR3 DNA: TGTGCCAGCAGCTTAGGACTAGCGGTCTCCTACGAGCAGTACTTC
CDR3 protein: CASSLGLAVSYEQYF

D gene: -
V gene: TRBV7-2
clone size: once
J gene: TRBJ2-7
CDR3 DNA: TGTGCCAGCAGCTTAGGTTCGGCAGGGTACGGCTACGAGCAGTACTTC
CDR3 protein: CASSLGSAGYGYEQYF

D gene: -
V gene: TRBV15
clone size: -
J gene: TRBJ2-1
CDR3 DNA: TGTGCCACCAGCAGAGTGGGGGGCAATGAGCAGTTCTTC
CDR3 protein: CATSRVGGNEQFF

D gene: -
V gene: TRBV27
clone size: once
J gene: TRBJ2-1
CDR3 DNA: TGTGCCAGCAGTCCCCGACAGGTGATCTACAATGAGCAGTTCTTC
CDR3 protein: CASSPRQVIYNEQFF

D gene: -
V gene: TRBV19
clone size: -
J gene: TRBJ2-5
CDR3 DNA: TGTGCCAGTAGTGGTCGGACAGCTGGGGAAGAGACCCAGTACTTC
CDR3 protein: CASSGRTAGEETQYF

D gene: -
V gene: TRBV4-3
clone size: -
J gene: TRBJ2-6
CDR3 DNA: TGCGCCAGCAGCCAAGATAGGAACGGGATCTCGACTGGGGCCAACGTCCTGACTTTC
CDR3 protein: CASSQDRNGISTGANVLTF

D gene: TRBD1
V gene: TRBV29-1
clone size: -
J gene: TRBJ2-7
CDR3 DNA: TGCAGTCCGCCCAGGGGGTACGAGCAGTACTTC
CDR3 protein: CSPPRGYEQYF

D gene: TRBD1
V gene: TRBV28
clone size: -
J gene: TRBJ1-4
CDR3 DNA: TGTGCCAGCAGTCAACAGGGGGCGGAAGAAAAACTGTTTTTT
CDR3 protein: CASSQQGAEEKLFF

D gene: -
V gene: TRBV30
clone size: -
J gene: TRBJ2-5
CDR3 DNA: TGTGCCTGGAGTTTATTCCAAGAGACCCAGTACTTC
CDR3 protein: CAWSLFQETQYF

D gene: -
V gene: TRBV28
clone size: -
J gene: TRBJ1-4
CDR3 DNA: TGTGCCAGCAGTTTACCGATCACAGCAACTAATGAAAAACTGTTTTTT
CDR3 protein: CASSLPITATNEKLFF

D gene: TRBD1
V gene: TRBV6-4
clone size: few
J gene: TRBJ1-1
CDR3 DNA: TGTGCCAGCAGTGAAGGGACAGAGGGGAACACTGAAGCTTTCTTT
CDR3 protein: CASSEGTEGNTEAFF

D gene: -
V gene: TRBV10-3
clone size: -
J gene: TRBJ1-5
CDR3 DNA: TGTGCCACCGGAGGCACGGCGAGCAATCAGCCCCAGCATTTT
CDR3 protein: CATGGTASNQPQHF

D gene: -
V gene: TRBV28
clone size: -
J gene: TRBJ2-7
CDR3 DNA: TGTGCCAGCAGTCGATTCCAGGGGCCGCAGTACGAGCAGTACTTC
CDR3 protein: CASSRFQGPQYEQYF